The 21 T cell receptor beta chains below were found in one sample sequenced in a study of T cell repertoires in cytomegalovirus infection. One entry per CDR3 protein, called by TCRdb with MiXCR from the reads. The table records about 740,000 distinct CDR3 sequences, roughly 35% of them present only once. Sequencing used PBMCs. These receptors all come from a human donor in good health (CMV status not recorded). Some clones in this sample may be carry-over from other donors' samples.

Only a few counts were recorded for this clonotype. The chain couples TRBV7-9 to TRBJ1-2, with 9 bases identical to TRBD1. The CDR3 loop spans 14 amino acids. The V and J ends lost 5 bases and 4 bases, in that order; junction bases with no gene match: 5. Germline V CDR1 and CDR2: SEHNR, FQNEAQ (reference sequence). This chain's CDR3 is CASSGTGQGYGYTF. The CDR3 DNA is TGTGCCAGCAGCGGTACGGGACAGGGCTATGGCTACACCTTC.

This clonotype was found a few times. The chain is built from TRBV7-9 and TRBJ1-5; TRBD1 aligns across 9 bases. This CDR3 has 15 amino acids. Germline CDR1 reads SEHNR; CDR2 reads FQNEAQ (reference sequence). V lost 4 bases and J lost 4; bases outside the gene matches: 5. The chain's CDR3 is CASSWTGTGNQPQHF. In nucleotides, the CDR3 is TGTGCCAGCAGCTGGACCGGGACAGGGAATCAGCCCCAGCATTTT.

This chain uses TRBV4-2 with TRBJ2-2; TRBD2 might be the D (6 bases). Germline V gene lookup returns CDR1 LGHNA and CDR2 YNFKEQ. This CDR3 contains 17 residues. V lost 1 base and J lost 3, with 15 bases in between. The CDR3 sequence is CASSQARGREDTGELFF. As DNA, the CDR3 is TGTGCCAGCAGCCAAGCCCGGGGCAGGGAGGACACCGGGGAGCTGTTTTTT.

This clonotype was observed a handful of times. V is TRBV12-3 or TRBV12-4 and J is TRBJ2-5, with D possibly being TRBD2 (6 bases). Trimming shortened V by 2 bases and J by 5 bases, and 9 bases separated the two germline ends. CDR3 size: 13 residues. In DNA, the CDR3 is TGTGCCAGCAGTTTAACTAGCTCGGAGACCCAGTACTTC. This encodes CASSLTSSETQYF.

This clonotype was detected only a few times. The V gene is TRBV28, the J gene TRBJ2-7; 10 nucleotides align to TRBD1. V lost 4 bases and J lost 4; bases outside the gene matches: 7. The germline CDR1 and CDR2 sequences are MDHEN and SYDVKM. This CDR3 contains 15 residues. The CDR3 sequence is CASSSSGTGVYEQYF. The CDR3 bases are TGTGCCAGCAGTTCCAGCGGGACAGGGGTTTACGAGCAGTACTTC. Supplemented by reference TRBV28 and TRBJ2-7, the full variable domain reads DVKVTQSSRYLVKRTGEKVFLECVQDMDHENMFWYRQDPGLGLRLIYFSYDVKMKEKGDIPEGYSVSREKKERFSLILESASTNQTSMYLCASSSSGTGVYEQYFGPGTRLTVT.

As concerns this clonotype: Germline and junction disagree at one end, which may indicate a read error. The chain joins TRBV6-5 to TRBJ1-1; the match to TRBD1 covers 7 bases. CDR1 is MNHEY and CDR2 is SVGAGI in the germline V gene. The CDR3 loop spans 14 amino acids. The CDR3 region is CASRKIDRVLESLF. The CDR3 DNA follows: TGTGCCAGCAGGAAAATAGACAGGGTGCTGGAATCTTTGTTT.

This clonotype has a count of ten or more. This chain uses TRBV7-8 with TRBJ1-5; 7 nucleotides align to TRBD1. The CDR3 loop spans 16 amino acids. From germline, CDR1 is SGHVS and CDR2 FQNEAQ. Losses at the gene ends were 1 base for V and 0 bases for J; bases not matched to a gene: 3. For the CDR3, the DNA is TGTGCCAGCAGCTTAGAGGGACAGAGTAGCAATCAGCCCCAGCATTTT. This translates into CASSLEGQSSNQPQHF.

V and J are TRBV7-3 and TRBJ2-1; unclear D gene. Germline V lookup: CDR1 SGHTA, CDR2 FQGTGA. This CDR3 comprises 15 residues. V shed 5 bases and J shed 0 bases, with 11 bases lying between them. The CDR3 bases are TGTGCCAGCAGCCAAGGCACCGGCTCCTACAATGAGCAGTTCTTC. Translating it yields CASSQGTGSYNEQFF. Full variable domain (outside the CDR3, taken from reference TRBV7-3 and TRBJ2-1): GAGVSQTPSNKVTEKGKYVELRCDPISGHTALYWYRQSLGQGPEFLIYFQGTGAADDSGLPNDRFFAVRPEGSVSTLKIQRTERGDSAVYLCASSQGTGSYNEQFFGPGTRLTVL.

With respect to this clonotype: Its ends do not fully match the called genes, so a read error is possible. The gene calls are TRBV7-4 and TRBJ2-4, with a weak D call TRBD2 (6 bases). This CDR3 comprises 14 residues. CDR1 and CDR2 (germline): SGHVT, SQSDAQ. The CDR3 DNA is TGTGCCAGCAGCTTAGCCAGGGCGGGAAACATTAAGTACTTC. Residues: CASSLARAGNIKYF.

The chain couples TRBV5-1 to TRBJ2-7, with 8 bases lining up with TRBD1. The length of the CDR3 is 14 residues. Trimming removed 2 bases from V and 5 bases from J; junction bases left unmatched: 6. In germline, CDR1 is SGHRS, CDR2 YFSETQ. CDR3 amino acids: CASSFETGVHEQYF. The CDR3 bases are TGCGCCAGCAGCTTTGAGACAGGGGTTCACGAGCAGTACTTC.

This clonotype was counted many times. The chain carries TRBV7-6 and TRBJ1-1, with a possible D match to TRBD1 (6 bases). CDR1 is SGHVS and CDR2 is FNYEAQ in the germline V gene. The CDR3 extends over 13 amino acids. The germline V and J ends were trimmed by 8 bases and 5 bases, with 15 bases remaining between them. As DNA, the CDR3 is TGTGCCAGCGGTTTAAAGGGGGGAACTGAAGCTTTCTTT. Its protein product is CASGLKGGTEAFF.

CDR3 coding DNA: TGTGCCAGCAGCTTAGTTTCGGGGACAGTGGGTGAAAAACTGTTTTTT. It yields the protein CASSLVSGTVGEKLFF. This sequence joins TRBV7-9 and TRBJ1-4, with 7 bases aligning to TRBD1. Looked up from germline, CDR1 is SEHNR and CDR2 is FQNEAQ (reference sequence). There are 16 residues in the CDR3. V shed 1 base, J shed 7 bases, and the junction held 9 bases outside the gene matches. The full variable domain, its missing parts supplied by reference TRBV7-9 and TRBJ1-4, is DTGVSQNPRHKITKRGQNVTFRCDPISEHNRLYWYRQTLGQGPEFLTYFQNEAQLEKSRLLSDRFSAERPKGSFSTLEIQRTEQGDSAMYLCASSLVSGTVGEKLFFGSGTQLSVL.

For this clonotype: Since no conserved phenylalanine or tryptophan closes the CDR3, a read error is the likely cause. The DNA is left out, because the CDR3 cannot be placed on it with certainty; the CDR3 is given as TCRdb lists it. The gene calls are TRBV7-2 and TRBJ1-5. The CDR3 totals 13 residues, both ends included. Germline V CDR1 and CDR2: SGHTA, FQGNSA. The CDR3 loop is CASSLDSNQPHHL.

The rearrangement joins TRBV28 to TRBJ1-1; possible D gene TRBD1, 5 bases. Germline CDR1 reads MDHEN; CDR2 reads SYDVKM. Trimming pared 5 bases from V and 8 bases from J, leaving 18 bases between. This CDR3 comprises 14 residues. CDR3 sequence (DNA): TGTGCCAGCAGTCGTAGGGTGGGGGGAGGGGAAGCTTTCTTT. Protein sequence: CASSRRVGGGEAFF.

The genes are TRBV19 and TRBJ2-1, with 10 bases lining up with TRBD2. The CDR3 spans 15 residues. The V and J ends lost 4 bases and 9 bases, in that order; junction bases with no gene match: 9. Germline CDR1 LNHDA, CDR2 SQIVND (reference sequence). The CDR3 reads CASSKDLAGVGEQFF. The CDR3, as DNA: TGTGCCAGTAGTAAGGACCTAGCGGGAGTAGGTGAGCAGTTCTTC. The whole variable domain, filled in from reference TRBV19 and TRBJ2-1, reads DGGITQSPKYLFRKEGQNVTLSCEQNLNHDAMYWYRQDPGQGLRLIYYSQIVNDFQKGDIAEGYSVSREKKESFPLTVTSAQKNPTAFYLCASSKDLAGVGEQFFGPGTRLTVL.

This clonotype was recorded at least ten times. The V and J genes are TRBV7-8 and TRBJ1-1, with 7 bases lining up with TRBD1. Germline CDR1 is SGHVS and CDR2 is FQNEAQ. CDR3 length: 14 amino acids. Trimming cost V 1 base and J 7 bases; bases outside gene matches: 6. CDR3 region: CASSLEGARGEAFF. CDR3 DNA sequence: TGTGCCAGCAGCTTAGAGGGGGCCCGGGGTGAAGCTTTCTTT.

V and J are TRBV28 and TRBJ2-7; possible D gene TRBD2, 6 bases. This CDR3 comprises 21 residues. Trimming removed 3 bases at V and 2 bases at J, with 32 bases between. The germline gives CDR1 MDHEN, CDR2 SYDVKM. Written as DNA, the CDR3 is TGTGCCAGCAGTTTGGTCGGTGCCAGGAGAGGACTCTCGGGACTCCCCTACGAGCAGTACTTC. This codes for CASSLVGARRGLSGLPYEQYF.

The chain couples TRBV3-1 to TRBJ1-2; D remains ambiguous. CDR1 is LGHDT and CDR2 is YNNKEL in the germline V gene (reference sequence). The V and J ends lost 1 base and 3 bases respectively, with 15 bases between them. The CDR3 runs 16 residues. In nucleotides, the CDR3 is TGTGCCAGCAGCCAAGGTGAGGAAACCCCTCACTATGGCTACACCTTC. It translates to CASSQGEETPHYGYTF.

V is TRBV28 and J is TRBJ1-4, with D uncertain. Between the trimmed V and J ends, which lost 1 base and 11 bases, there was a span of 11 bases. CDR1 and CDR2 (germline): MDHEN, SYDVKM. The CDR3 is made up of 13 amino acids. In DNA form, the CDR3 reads TGTGCCAGCAGTTTATCTAGGCCGGGGAAACTGTTTTTT. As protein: CASSLSRPGKLFF.

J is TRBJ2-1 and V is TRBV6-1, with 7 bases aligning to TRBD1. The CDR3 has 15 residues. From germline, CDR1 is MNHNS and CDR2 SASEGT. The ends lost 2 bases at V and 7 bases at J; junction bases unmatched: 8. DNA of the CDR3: TGTGCCAGCAGTGAATACCCGACAGGGAAGAATGAGCAGTTCTTC. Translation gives CASSEYPTGKNEQFF.

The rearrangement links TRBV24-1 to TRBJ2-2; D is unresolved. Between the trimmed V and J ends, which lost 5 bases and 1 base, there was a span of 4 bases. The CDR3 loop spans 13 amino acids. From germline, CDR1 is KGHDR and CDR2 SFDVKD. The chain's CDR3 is CATSVRNTGELFF. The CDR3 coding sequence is TGTGCCACCAGTGTTCGGAACACCGGGGAGCTGTTTTTT.